This T cell receptor beta chain was captured by sequencing in a study of beta chain features in type 1 diabetes (dated by TCRdb to 2017 to 2018). About the full investigation: Mean age, gender distribution, total cell number and subset yield were not different between patients and healthy donors. A total of 107,917,701 sorted cells were examined across all samples, and a strong correlation was observed between cell number per subset and RNA yield. The study compared the TCRB repertoires of sorted circulating CD4+ T cell subsets in recently diagnosed type 1 diabetes patients with those in matched healthy donors. Whereas all 30 or so donors provided naive and central memory subsets, regulatory and stem cell-like memory subsets were isolated from just 8 patients and about eight healthy donors. On the study overall, not on this receptor specifically: HLA sub-analyses involved small numbers of individuals, so any influence of HLA type on TCRB rearrangement remained unresolved. Fewer insertions and more nucleotide deletions at VDJ recombination sites were observed in patients with type 1 diabetes, implying thymic rearrangement abnormalities. Naive, central memory and regulatory TCRB repertoires appeared to be more similar among patients than among healthy donors. Type 1 diabetes patients showed a moderate but significant shortening of TCRB CDR3 length in all four CD4+ subsets. Shorter templates might have been favored by PCR, but patient and control samples were amplified and corrected together, so both groups would have been affected equally by any skew. Because cDNA was sequenced instead of genomic DNA, highly expressing activated cells could be over-represented, though the groups showed no difference in activation or CD3 levels.

Trimming takes 3 bases from V and 5 bases from J, and the germline ends sit 14 bases apart. CDR1 and CDR2, looked up from the germline V gene, are SGHRS and YFSETQ. Counted from cysteine to phenylalanine, this CDR3 has 14 amino acids. Only CDR3 DNA remains: 42 bases, in frame from the first base. From each donor, a single peripheral blood sample of around 0.12 L on average was drawn into heparinised tubes. Naive, central memory, regulatory and stem cell-like memory CD4+ T cells were sorted on a BD FACSAria II using a panel including CD45RO, CCR7, CD25, CD127, CD95 and CD27. All sorted populations exceeded 98% purity. Right away, PBMCs were isolated by Lymphoprep density gradient centrifugation and were stained directly, with no culture step. So that batch effects would be minimized, each experiment stained and sorted samples in pairs, pairing one healthy donor with one patient. The entire isolated RNA was reverse transcribed using the High Capacity cDNA Reverse Transcription Kit, and thus expressed TCRB transcripts were sequenced. Deep immunoSEQ sequencing was performed on naive, central memory and regulatory T cell samples, with an average of around 3.4 million total reads per sample. Sorted cells were lysed in RLT buffer, and RNA was extracted using DNase-treated RNeasy Micro or Mini kits according to cell number. Each cell subset was processed separately to prevent cross-contamination, with patient and healthy donor samples processed together. The immunoSEQ multiplex PCR was used to amplify TCRB sequences from cDNA, yielding 87-bp fragments that span the CDR3 region. Amplicons were sequenced on the Illumina HiSeq platform. Per the authors' processing: PCR bias was corrected computationally using synthetic template baselines, and reads within Hamming distance 2 were collapsed, with unmergeable singletons discarded. Reads were aligned against IMGT to assign V, D and J genes, CDR3 length and insertions or deletions at six rearrangement sites. Within each subset, clonotype counts were normalized to the number of sorted cells before true diversity and Gini coefficients were calculated with the tcR R package. The overlap coefficient, calculated on TCRB nucleotide sequences, was used to quantify repertoire sharing. Out-of-frame TCRB sequences from naive cells were analyzed to stand in for the pre-selection repertoire. In its TCRdb copy, this immuneACCESS table keeps in-frame sequences only and misses some clones. Where compared with another copy, unresolved V genes explain less than half of these, and the others have no known cause. D and trimming come from the DNA, and the V and J calls and clone size come from that table. Within this sample are 620,000 or so clones, with 15% to 18% of them counted one time only. The ten top clones hold 0.07% to 0.095% of the sample.

As for this clone: The antigen it recognizes is unknown. No per-base quality is available; no much larger clone lies one base away.

Sequencing was done on a sample of naive CD4+ T cells from blood. The meaning of the sample's cell subset or site label: true naive CD4+ T cells. The source is a man between 18 and 35 years old in good health. Recombination connected TRBV5-1 to TRBJ1-1, and possibly TRBD1, on 6 matching bases. The DNA sequence follows: TGCGCCAGCAGCTCACAGGGTAGAGGAACTGAAGCTTTCTTT. Its translation reads: CASSSQGRGTEAFF.